Presented here are 26 T cell receptor beta chains from one specimen sequenced in a study of blood T cell repertoires in COVID-19. Sequencing was performed with immunoSEQ multiplex PCR; in TCRdb, only in-frame clones are kept and a portion is missing. The table lists over 65,000 clones, more than 80% of them singletons. Input material: peripheral blood. Every receptor here comes from a man in his forties or fifties with active or convalescent COVID-19.

The V and J genes are TRBV27 and TRBJ1-4; the match to TRBD1 covers 7 bases. CDR1 is MNHEY and CDR2 is SMNVEV in the germline V gene (reference sequence). The CDR3 has 16 residues. V gave up 5 bases and J gave up 2 bases; unmatched junction bases: 8. CDR3 protein: CASSLRAGGTNEKLFF. The CDR3 region has the DNA TGTGCCAGCAGTCTGCGGGCAGGGGGGACTAATGAAAAACTGTTTTTT.

The chain recombines TRBV11-3 with TRBJ2-3, with D possibly matching TRBD2 (5 bases). This CDR3 is 15 amino acids long. The V end lost 5 bases, the J end lost 0 bases, and 12 bases lay between the germline ends. Germline assignment: CDR1 SGHNT and CDR2 YENEEA. In DNA form, the CDR3 reads TGTGCCAGCAGCCCCCGGGCGGGTAGCACAGATACGCAGTATTTT. Encoded protein: CASSPRAGSTDTQYF. The full variable domain, with the rest looked up from reference TRBV11-3 and TRBJ2-3, is EAGVVQSPRYKIIEKKQPVAFWCNPISGHNTLYWYLQNLGQGPELLIRYENEEAVDDSQLPKDRFSAERLKGVDSTLKIQPAELGDSAVYLCASSPRAGSTDTQYFGPGTRLTVL.

The chain couples TRBV11-2 to TRBJ1-1, with TRBD1 as a possible D gene (6 bases). Germline V CDR1 and CDR2: SGHAT, FQNNGV. The CDR3 runs 14 residues. Trimming removed 3 bases at V and 5 bases at J, with 13 bases between. CDR3 residues: CASSLIRGGTEAFF. CDR3 DNA sequence: TGTGCCAGCAGCTTGATCAGGGGTGGGACTGAAGCTTTCTTT.

A single count supports this clone. The chain is built from TRBV5-1 and TRBJ2-7; perhaps TRBD2 as D (6 bases). Germline CDR1 reads SGHRS; CDR2 reads YFSETQ. Trimming removed 2 bases at V and 4 bases at J, with 13 bases between. The CDR3 spans 14 residues. The CDR3 spells CASSFLRDKYEQYF. The CDR3 DNA sequence: TGCGCCAGCAGCTTCCTGCGGGATAAGTACGAGCAGTACTTC.

This clone was counted a single time. V gene TRBV6-1 combines with J gene TRBJ2-5; possible D gene TRBD2, 5 bases. The V end was cut by 3 bases, the J end by 0 bases, with 14 bases between. The germline CDR1 and CDR2 sequences are MNHNS and SASEGT. This CDR3 region has 16 residues. CDR3 protein: CASSESGGIYQETQYF. The CDR3 DNA sequence: TGTGCCAGCAGTGAGAGCGGTGGGATTTACCAAGAGACCCAGTACTTC.

This clone occurred once. V and J are TRBV10-1 and TRBJ2-1; 8 bases line up with TRBD2. Losses at the gene ends were 7 bases for V and 8 bases for J; bases not matched to a gene: 16. CDR1 and CDR2 from the germline V gene are WNHNN and SYGVQD (reference sequence). This CDR3 contains 16 residues. The CDR3 region is CASKRGGSGNGDEQFF. CDR3 nucleotides: TGCGCCAGCAAAAGGGGGGGTAGCGGGAACGGGGATGAGCAGTTCTTC.

The chain combines TRBV7-9 with TRBJ2-7; a possible D gene is TRBD2 (5 bases). Trimming left V 5 bases short and J 6 bases short, with 23 bases between. The CDR3 runs 16 residues. CDR1 and CDR2 (germline): SEHNR, FQNEAQ (reference sequence). This CDR3 is CASSQSGEGALVEQYF. The CDR3 region has the DNA TGTGCCAGCAGCCAAAGTGGCGAGGGCGCGTTAGTCGAGCAGTACTTC.

This chain links TRBV11-2 with TRBJ1-5; D is undetermined. V lost 5 bases and J 5 bases, leaving 10 bases between the germline ends. The germline V gene encodes CDR1 SGHAT and CDR2 FQNNGV. This CDR3 contains 13 residues. The CDR3 spells CASSPGGYQPQHF. CDR3 nucleotides: TGTGCCAGCAGCCCCGGAGGGTATCAGCCCCAGCATTTT.

This clone was detected only a few times. This chain connects TRBV10-1 to TRBJ2-2; tentative D call: TRBD2 (5 bases). V lost 6 bases and J lost 6, with 11 bases in between. Germline V CDR1 and CDR2: WNHNN, SYGVQD (reference sequence). The CDR3 has 13 amino acids. CDR3 loop: CASSVDWSGELFF. CDR3 nucleotides: TGCGCCAGCAGCGTGGACTGGTCCGGGGAGCTGTTTTTT.

The chain has TRBV7-9 and TRBJ1-1; 9 positions agree with TRBD1. V dropped 5 bases and J dropped 6; count of bases not matched to a gene: 7. The CDR3 runs 14 residues. Per germline, CDR1 SEHNR and CDR2 FQNEAQ (reference sequence). The CDR3 region is CASSEGQGMAEAFF. In nucleotides, the CDR3 is TGTGCCAGCAGCGAGGGACAGGGCATGGCTGAAGCTTTCTTT.

The V gene is TRBV5-1, the J gene TRBJ2-5, with 10 bases fitting TRBD1. The germline V gene encodes CDR1 SGHRS and CDR2 YFSETQ. The V gene end was trimmed by 3 bases and the J gene end by 7 bases; junction bases not matched to a gene: 18. This CDR3 has 18 residues. The DNA for the CDR3 is TGCGCCAGCAGCTCCCCAGGCAGCGACAGGGGGCCGCAATGGACCCAGTACTTC. Translating gives CASSSPGSDRGPQWTQYF.

The chain links TRBV12-5 to TRBJ1-1; the D gene is possibly TRBD1 (6 bases). The CDR3 length is 12 residues. In germline, CDR1 is LGHNT, CDR2 FRNRAP. Trimming shortened V by 5 bases and J by 4 bases, and 8 bases separated the two germline ends. CDR3: CASGEGGTEAFF. DNA for the CDR3: TGTGCTAGTGGTGAAGGGGGCACTGAAGCTTTCTTT.

This clone was observed a few times. V gene TRBV18 combines with J gene TRBJ1-5; 7 positions match TRBD1. CDR1 and CDR2 (germline): KGHSH, LQKENI. The CDR3 consists of 15 residues. V was pared by 3 bases and J by 3 bases, with 5 bases of the junction left unmatched. CDR3 residues: CASSPATGVNQPQHF. The CDR3 DNA is TGTGCCAGCTCACCCGCTACAGGGGTCAATCAGCCCCAGCATTTT.

The V and J genes are TRBV19 and TRBJ2-7, with 13 bases matching TRBD2. The CDR3 spans 16 residues. Looked up from germline, CDR1 is LNHDA and CDR2 is SQIVND (reference sequence). J gave up 5 bases and V 2 bases, and 6 bases lay outside the gene matches. This CDR3 is CASSIHGLAGDNEQYF. As DNA, the CDR3 is TGTGCCAGTAGTATACACGGACTAGCGGGAGATAACGAGCAGTACTTC.

This chain joins TRBV19 and TRBJ1-1, with 7 positions matching TRBD1. With 5 bases clipped from V and 0 bases from J, the junction kept 3 bases outside the gene matches. Germline CDR1 reads LNHDA; CDR2 reads SQIVND (reference sequence). The CDR3 is made up of 14 amino acids. Here the CDR3 reads CASSSTGMNTEAFF. The CDR3 region has the DNA TGTGCCAGTAGTTCGACAGGGATGAACACTGAAGCTTTCTTT. The full variable domain, in which reference TRBV19 and TRBJ1-1 provide the parts outside the CDR3, is DGGITQSPKYLFRKEGQNVTLSCEQNLNHDAMYWYRQDPGQGLRLIYYSQIVNDFQKGDIAEGYSVSREKKESFPLTVTSAQKNPTAFYLCASSSTGMNTEAFFGQGTRLTVV.

This clone occurred once. The junction and the germline gene differ at one end; a read error may be behind it. V and J are TRBV11-2 and TRBJ2-5, with 7 bases fitting TRBD1. Germline assignment: CDR1 SGHAT and CDR2 FQNNGV. The CDR3 loop spans 14 amino acids. CDR3 in DNA: TGTGCCAGCAGCTCAACAGGGGTTATAGAGACCCGGTACTTC. It codes for CASSSTGVIETRYF.

The chain joins TRBV29-1 to TRBJ1-5; TRBD1 aligns across 7 bases. In germline, CDR1 is SQVTM, CDR2 ANQGSEA. This CDR3 comprises 13 residues. The V gene end was trimmed by 7 bases and the J gene end by 3 bases; junction bases not matched to a gene: 6. The CDR3 region has the DNA TGCAGCGCAAGGGGGCAGCCCAATCAGCCCCAGCATTTT. This gives the protein CSARGQPNQPQHF.

The rearrangement joins TRBV2 to TRBJ2-3, with D possibly matching TRBD2 (6 bases). The CDR3 is 14 residues long. CDR1 and CDR2 from the germline V gene are SNHLY and FYNNEI. V was pared by 7 bases and J by 6 bases, with 17 bases between. As DNA, the CDR3 is TGTGCCAGCACCCGCGGTCTAGCGCCTGATACGCAGTATTTT. It translates to CASTRGLAPDTQYF.

This rearrangement joins TRBV27 to TRBJ1-1, with no clear D. CDR3 length equals 16 residues. Between the trimmed V and J ends, which lost 4 bases and 1 base, there was a span of 16 bases. CDR1 and CDR2 from the germline V gene are MNHEY and SMNVEV (reference sequence). The DNA of the CDR3 is TGTGCCAGCAGTTCACGATCAGGTGTGGGGAACACTGAAGCTTTCTTT. Protein sequence: CASSSRSGVGNTEAFF.

This chain uses TRBV6-1 with TRBJ2-3; D remains unclear. The length of the CDR3 is 17 residues. Germline CDR1 is MNHNS and CDR2 is SASEGT. Trimming shortened V by 1 base and J by 2 bases, and 16 bases separated the two germline ends. CDR3 coding DNA: TGTGCCAGCAGTGAAGTGCGGCACACCCTACTCACAGATACGCAGTATTTT. It yields the protein CASSEVRHTLLTDTQYF.

This clone was observed once. The V gene is TRBV6-2 or TRBV6-3, the J gene TRBJ2-5, with D uncertain. The ends were cut back, 4 bases at V and 5 bases at J, with 11 bases in the middle. Germline values: CDR1 MNHEY, CDR2 SVGEGT. The CDR3 covers 13 residues. This CDR3 is CASSSYRLETQYF. Written as DNA, the CDR3 is TGTGCCAGCAGTTCCTATCGGTTGGAGACCCAGTACTTC.

The CDR3 here is CASSRLTSGGAKNIQYF. The CDR3, as DNA: TGTGCCAGCAGCCGCCTGACTAGCGGGGGAGCCAAAAACATTCAGTACTTC. The chain is built from TRBV7-2 and TRBJ2-4, with TRBD2 matching over 12 bases. CDR3 size: 17 residues. Trimming at V came to 5 bases and at J to 0 bases, leaving 5 bases not matched to a gene. CDR1 and CDR2 (germline): SGHTA, FQGNSA. Based on the CDR3 plus reference TRBV7-2 and TRBJ2-4, the full variable domain is GAGVSQSPSNKVTEKGKDVELRCDPISGHTALYWYRQSLGQGLEFLIYFQGNSAPDKSGLPSDRFSAERTGGSVSTLTIQRTQQEDSAVYLCASSRLTSGGAKNIQYFGAGTRLSVL.

V usage is TRBV6-5 and J usage is TRBJ2-1; D is possibly TRBD2 (5 bases). The CDR3 has 13 residues. Germline values: CDR1 MNHEY, CDR2 SVGAGI. V lost 2 bases and J 7 bases, leaving 9 bases between the germline ends. This CDR3 reads CASSYDRGNEQFF. The CDR3 bases are TGTGCCAGCAGTTACGATCGAGGGAATGAGCAGTTCTTC.

Only a few counts were recorded for this clone. The rearrangement joins TRBV5-1 to TRBJ2-2; no clear D. The germline V and J ends were trimmed by 1 base and 1 base, with 5 bases remaining between them. Germline assignment: CDR1 SGHRS and CDR2 YFSETQ. This CDR3 is 14 amino acids long. Here the CDR3 reads CASSLTENTGELFF. The CDR3 coding sequence is TGCGCCAGCAGCTTGACAGAGAACACCGGGGAGCTGTTTTTT. The complete variable domain, with remaining parts taken from reference TRBV5-1 and TRBJ2-2, reads KAGVTQTPRYLIKTRGQQVTLSCSPISGHRSVSWYQQTPGQGLQFLFEYFSETQRNKGNFPGRFSGRQFSNSRSEMNVSTLELGDSALYLCASSLTENTGELFFGEGSRLTVL.

Only one count was recorded for this clone. The V gene is TRBV9, the J gene TRBJ1-4; D remains unclear. Germline-derived CDR1 and CDR2 are SGDLS and YYNGEE. The CDR3 runs to 14 residues. Trimming removed 3 bases from V and 11 bases from J, with 17 bases in between. In DNA form, the CDR3 reads TGTGCCAGCAGCGAGACGGGGTTAACGCGGAAACTGTTTTTT. Its translation: CASSETGLTRKLFF.

This rearrangement joins TRBV11-2 to TRBJ2-7, with TRBD2 matching 7 bases. The CDR3 loop spans 14 amino acids. The germline gives CDR1 SGHAT, CDR2 FQNNGV. Trimming removed 5 bases from V and 3 bases from J; junction bases left unmatched: 7. The CDR3 spells CASSPDTGGYEQYF. In nucleotides, the CDR3 is TGTGCCAGCAGCCCAGACACGGGGGGCTACGAGCAGTACTTC.